A selection of T cell receptor beta chains follows, all from one sample in a study of blood T cells in healthy people across ages. Each CDR3 protein is one row after TCRdb ran MiXCR on the 5' RACE reads. The sample carries 800,000 to 1,300,000 distinct CDR3 sequences, approximately 25% recorded once. This sample was shared with a second study, whose subject was T cells of mothers and their children.

Source material: blood. Receptors were obtained from a girl aged 2 to 10 in good health. The CDR3 runs from the conserved cysteine through the conserved F or W. The D gene is left open where the match is weak. Expanded clones are given a class, and other clones once, few, many or no size at all.

clone size	J gene	V gene	D gene	CDR3 length	CDR3 protein	CDR3 DNA
few	TRBJ1-4	TRBV3-1	NA	15	CASSQLSEGYEKLFF	TGTGCCAGCAGCCAATTGTCCGAGGGCTATGAAAAACTGTTTTTT
few	TRBJ2-5	TRBV21-1	NA	18	CASSKSRPSGGAVETQYF	TGTGCCAGCAGCAAATCCCGTCCTAGCGGGGGGGCCGTGGAGACCCAGTACTTC
NA	TRBJ2-1	TRBV11-3	TRBD2	15	CASSASGGSYNQQFF	TGTGCCAGCAGCGCAAGCGGGGGGTCCTACAATCAGCAGTTCTTC
few	TRBJ2-5	TRBV20-1	TRBD2	16	CSATAPGLAGGETQYF	TGCAGTGCTACCGCCCCGGGACTAGCGGGAGGGGAGACCCAGTACTTC
few	TRBJ2-5	TRBV5-1	NA	13	CASSLGPHETQYF	TGCGCCAGCAGCTTGGGGCCCCACGAGACCCAGTACTTC
few	TRBJ2-5	TRBV5-1	NA	13	CASSPYLEETQYF	TGCGCCAGCAGCCCATATCTAGAAGAGACCCAGTACTTC
few	TRBJ2-1	TRBV12-3/TRBV12-4	NA	13	CATRAGLFNEQFF	TGTGCCACCCGGGCAGGTCTATTCAATGAGCAGTTCTTC
few	TRBJ2-7	TRBV6-5	TRBD2	15	CASSYAAGEGYEQYF	TGTGCCAGCAGTTATGCAGCGGGAGAGGGCTACGAGCAGTACTTC
NA	TRBJ2-1	TRBV10-3	NA	14	CAISVASSYNEQFF	TGTGCCATCAGTGTAGCCAGCTCCTACAATGAGCAGTTCTTC
few	TRBJ2-7	TRBV7-2	TRBD1	13	CASSFDRVDEQYF	TGTGCCAGCAGCTTCGACAGGGTGGACGAGCAGTACTTC
NA	TRBJ2-3	TRBV4-3	TRBD2	16	CASSPRDSGGTDTQYF	TGCGCCAGCAGCCCCCGGGATAGCGGGGGCACAGATACGCAGTATTTT
NA	TRBJ2-5	TRBV6-1	NA	16	CASINVKTELQETQYF	TGTGCCAGCATAAACGTCAAGACAGAGCTTCAAGAGACCCAGTACTTC
few	TRBJ2-7	TRBV21-1	NA	15	CARSPKGQGTYEQYF	TGTGCCAGAAGTCCAAAGGGACAGGGAACCTACGAGCAGTACTTC
NA	TRBJ2-3	TRBV6-4	TRBD1	14	CASSAGQGADTQYF	TGTGCCAGCAGTGCGGGACAGGGGGCAGATACGCAGTATTTT
NA	TRBJ1-2	TRBV27	NA	14	CASSFGESNYGYTF	TGTGCCAGCAGTTTTGGGGAGTCTAACTATGGCTACACCTTC
few	TRBJ1-3	TRBV29-1	NA	15	CSVEDLQQGGNTIYF	TGCAGCGTTGAAGATCTACAGCAGGGAGGAAACACCATATATTTT
NA	TRBJ1-2	TRBV7-6	TRBD1	14	CASSAYRGREGYTF	TGTGCCAGCAGCGCATACAGGGGGCGAGAGGGCTACACCTTC
once	TRBJ2-1	TRBV7-9	NA	11	CASSLNGGQFF	TGTGCCAGCAGCTTAAATGGGGGGCAGTTCTTC
NA	TRBJ1-1	TRBV15	TRBD1	15	CATSRETGMNTEAFF	TGTGCCACCAGCAGAGAGACAGGGATGAACACTGAAGCTTTCTTT
NA	TRBJ2-2	TRBV19	NA	16	CASSISTGSFTGELFF	TGTGCCAGTAGTATCTCTACAGGCTCTTTCACCGGGGAGCTGTTTTTT
few	TRBJ2-5	TRBV5-6	NA	14	CASSPNGAWETQYF	TGTGCCAGCAGCCCAAATGGCGCTTGGGAGACCCAGTACTTC
few	TRBJ2-5	TRBV3-1	NA	15	CASSQSYLGEETQYF	TGTGCCAGCAGCCAAAGTTACCTCGGAGAGGAGACCCAGTACTTC
NA	TRBJ2-2	TRBV14	NA	15	CASSHRPGNTGELFF	TGTGCCAGCAGCCATAGGCCGGGAAACACCGGGGAGCTGTTTTTT
NA	TRBJ2-3	TRBV7-9	NA	13	CASSLRDGNTQYF	TGTGCCAGCAGCCTCCGAGATGGGAATACGCAGTATTTT
NA	TRBJ2-4	TRBV7-2	NA	15	CASSLEGWAKNIQYF	TGTGCCAGCAGCTTAGAGGGATGGGCCAAAAACATTCAGTACTTC
NA	TRBJ2-1	TRBV9	NA	16	CASSVERTAVNNEQFF	TGTGCCAGCAGCGTAGAGAGAACGGCGGTTAACAATGAGCAGTTCTTC
few	TRBJ2-7	TRBV11-2	NA	14	CASSLWTLPYEQYF	TGTGCCAGCAGCCTGTGGACACTACCCTACGAGCAGTACTTC
NA	TRBJ2-3	TRBV20-1	TRBD2	19	CSARDTWASGGAFTDTQYF	TGCAGTGCTAGAGATACCTGGGCTAGCGGGGGGGCCTTTACAGATACGCAGTATTTT
NA	TRBJ1-1	TRBV29-1	TRBD1	12	CRGDRGWDEAFF	TGCAGGGGGGACAGGGGCTGGGATGAAGCTTTCTTT
few	TRBJ1-1	TRBV24-1	NA	13	CATSEGSGTEAFF	TGTGCCACCAGTGAAGGGTCTGGCACTGAAGCTTTCTTT
NA	TRBJ2-5	TRBV7-9	TRBD1	16	CAAERIGQAEQETQYF	TGTGCCGCAGAAAGAATCGGACAGGCCGAACAAGAGACCCAGTACTTC
few	TRBJ2-5	TRBV12-3/TRBV12-4	TRBD2	13	CASTPGLAYEQCF	TGTGCCAGCACCCCGGGACTAGCTTACGAGCAGTGCTTC
once	TRBJ2-1	TRBV29-1	TRBD2	18	CSVEVSGTSGIYYNEQFF	TGCAGCGTTGAAGTTTCTGGGACTAGCGGGATATACTACAATGAGCAGTTCTTC
NA	TRBJ1-2	TRBV6-2/TRBV6-3	NA	11	CATDSNYGYTF	TGTGCCACCGACAGTAACTATGGCTACACCTTC
NA	TRBJ2-1	TRBV7-2	NA	15	CASSRGVSGDNEQFF	TGTGCCAGCAGCCGAGGGGTATCGGGGGACAATGAGCAGTTCTTC
NA	TRBJ2-3	TRBV9	TRBD2	14	CASSVGTITDTQYF	TGTGCCAGCAGCGTCGGGACTATTACAGATACGCAGTATTTT
few	TRBJ2-7	TRBV10-3	NA	13	CAISAGPDYEQYF	TGTGCCATCAGTGCAGGGCCGGACTACGAGCAGTACTTC
NA	TRBJ1-1	TRBV12-3/TRBV12-4	NA	15	CASSPPSLGITEAFF	TGTGCCAGCAGTCCCCCAAGTCTGGGGATCACTGAAGCTTTCTTT
NA	TRBJ2-7	TRBV7-2	NA	13	CASRPGAAYEQYF	TGTGCCAGCAGACCGGGGGCGGCCTACGAGCAGTACTTC
NA	TRBJ2-2	TRBV2	TRBD2	14	CASLLAGVGGELFF	TGTGCCAGCCTTTTGGCGGGAGTTGGCGGGGAGCTGTTTTTT
NA	TRBJ2-5	TRBV29-1	NA	17	CSVEDWENVRGQETQYF	TGCAGCGTTGAAGATTGGGAAAACGTAAGGGGGCAAGAGACCCAGTACTTC
NA	TRBJ1-4	TRBV4-2	NA	17	CASSQAGFSATNEKLFF	TGTGCCAGCAGCCAAGCAGGTTTTTCAGCAACTAATGAAAAACTGTTTTTT
few	TRBJ1-3	TRBV20-1	TRBD1	17	CSARVSYGTDSGNTTYF	TGCAGTGCTAGAGTATCCTACGGGACAGACTCTGGAAACACCACATATTTT
NA	TRBJ2-1	TRBV20-1	NA	11	CSAREREEQFF	TGCAGTGCTAGAGAAAGGGAGGAGCAGTTCTTC
NA	TRBJ2-3	TRBV20-1	TRBD2	14	CSASGGGFTDTQYF	TGCAGTGCGAGCGGGGGCGGCTTCACAGATACGCAGTATTTT
few	TRBJ2-7	TRBV11-2	NA	14	CASSLDSLLREQYF	TGTGCCAGCAGCTTAGATAGCCTGCTGCGGGAGCAGTACTTC
NA	TRBJ1-2	TRBV6-5	NA	16	CASSRTLKGRWNGYTF	TGTGCCAGCAGCCGTACCCTCAAAGGGCGGTGGAACGGCTACACCTTC
few	TRBJ2-1	TRBV4-1	TRBD2	16	CASSQEIAGGYNEQFF	TGCGCCAGCAGCCAAGAAATAGCGGGGGGTTACAATGAGCAGTTCTTC
NA	TRBJ1-1	TRBV3-1	NA	14	CASISEGIVTEAFF	TGTGCCAGCATTTCTGAGGGGATCGTGACTGAAGCTTTCTTT
few	TRBJ2-1	TRBV2	NA	11	CASMGGDEQFF	TGTGCCAGCATGGGGGGCGATGAGCAGTTCTTC
NA	TRBJ2-7	TRBV20-1	NA	13	CSARDFGQYEQYF	TGCAGTGCTAGAGATTTTGGACAGTACGAGCAGTACTTC
NA	TRBJ2-5	TRBV3-1	NA	20	CVSSQDFMWGHAQGRETQYF	TGTGTCAGCAGCCAAGATTTTATGTGGGGACACGCCCAAGGTCGAGAGACCCAGTACTTC
few	TRBJ2-1	TRBV7-2	NA	16	CASSFGTERPYNEQFF	TGTGCCAGCAGCTTCGGGACTGAGCGGCCCTACAATGAGCAGTTCTTC